These 21 T cell receptor beta chains originate from one sample sequenced in a study of CD8 T cells in ankylosing spondylitis. TCRdb used MiXCR to reprocess the 5' RACE reads, holding one entry per CDR3 protein. The data contain 250,000 to 350,000 distinct CDR3 sequences, roughly 20% of them seen just once; the ten biggest clones take up 3% to 4%. What was sequenced was blood, either unsorted or a sorted T cell fraction (not recorded which). Source of these receptors: a female donor with ankylosing spondylitis or in good health (not recorded which).

This clonotype was seen a few times. This chain connects TRBV12-5 to TRBJ2-7, with D unclear. Trimming took off 2 bases at V and 3 bases at J, with 2 bases between the two ends. This CDR3 region has 11 residues. Germline CDR1 and CDR2: LGHNT and FRNRAP. In nucleotides, the CDR3 is TGTGCTAGTGGTTTGCTCTACGAGCAGTACTTC. Translation: CASGLLYEQYF.

This clonotype was detected a few times. The V call is TRBV10-1, the J call TRBJ2-1; no clear D. Germline V CDR1 and CDR2: WNHNN, SYGVQD (reference sequence). The CDR3 has 15 amino acids. V was clipped by 1 base and J by 0 bases, with 7 bases between them. CDR3 sequence (DNA): TGCGCCAGCAGTGAGTGGGCAGACTCCTACAATGAGCAGTTCTTC. It translates to CASSEWADSYNEQFF.

This clonotype was observed at least ten times. The genes are TRBV7-2 and TRBJ2-7; D is possibly TRBD1 (5 bases). Per germline, CDR1 SGHTA and CDR2 FQGNSA. The CDR3 has 12 amino acids. V lost 2 bases and J lost 11, with 13 bases in between. This chain's CDR3 is CASSLYAGNKYF. DNA for the CDR3: TGTGCCAGCAGCTTATATGCAGGGAATAAGTACTTC.

V gene TRBV12-3 or TRBV12-4 combines with J gene TRBJ2-7; TRBD1 matches at 9 bases. V lost 0 bases and J lost 2; bases outside the gene matches: 2. The CDR3 is 15 amino acids. The CDR3 DNA reads as TGTGCCAGCAGTTTAGCGGACAGGGGAGCCTACGAGCAGTACTTC. It is translated as CASSLADRGAYEQYF.

The chain is built from TRBV7-6 and TRBJ2-3; 13 bases are shared with TRBD2. Trimming at V came to 5 bases and at J to 1 base, leaving 9 bases not matched to a gene. Germline V gives CDR1 SGHVS, CDR2 FNYEAQ. The CDR3 is 18 amino acids. CDR3 sequence: CASSHRLAGGLGTDTQYF. The CDR3 DNA reads as TGTGCCAGCAGCCATCGACTAGCGGGAGGCCTCGGCACAGATACGCAGTATTTT.

This clonotype was found a few times. The CDR3 DNA sequence: TGTGCCAGCAGCCTATCCGGGACTCCCAATGAGCAGTTCTTC. It yields the protein CASSLSGTPNEQFF. The rearrangement links TRBV4-2 to TRBJ2-1; D might be TRBD2 (6 bases). The CDR3 sequence is 14 residues long. Between the trimmed V and J ends, which lost 4 bases and 6 bases, there was a span of 13 bases. Germline-derived CDR1 and CDR2 are LGHNA and YNFKEQ.

This clonotype was counted ten times or more. This chain connects TRBV11-3 to TRBJ2-3; D may correspond to TRBD1 or TRBD2 (6 bases each). The CDR3 has 14 residues. Trimming left V 6 bases short and J 1 base short, with 11 bases between. Looked up from germline, CDR1 is SGHNT and CDR2 is YENEEA. CDR3 coding DNA: TGTGCCAGCAGTTTAAGGGGGGGCACAGATACGCAGTATTTT. Its protein is CASSLRGGTDTQYF.

This clonotype was observed a few times. The V and J genes are TRBV7-2 and TRBJ2-7; 8 bases are a match to TRBD2. Germline CDR1 SGHTA, CDR2 FQGNSA. The CDR3 totals 14 residues. Trimming took 5 bases from V and 5 from J; bases not matched to a gene: 8. The CDR3 DNA sequence: TGTGCCAGCAGCACTACTAGCGGATCGGACGAGCAGTACTTC. Translating it yields CASSTTSGSDEQYF.

This clonotype was recorded a few times. The V and J genes are TRBV7-9 and TRBJ1-1; D is unresolved. Germline CDR1 SEHNR, CDR2 FQNEAQ (reference sequence). This CDR3 is 12 amino acids long. Trimming left V 2 bases short and J 6 bases short, with 7 bases between. CDR3 bases: TGTGCCAGCAGCTTACAAAGGGCTGAAGCTTTCTTT. Translating it yields CASSLQRAEAFF.

This clonotype was seen more than once but under ten times. The chain has TRBV29-1 and TRBJ2-1; TRBD1 is a possible D gene (7 bases). V was trimmed by 6 bases and J by 8 bases, leaving 23 bases between them. Germline lookup yields CDR1 SQVTM and CDR2 ANQGSEA. The CDR3 runs to 15 residues. CDR3 in DNA: TGCAGCGTCGCCCGCCAGGCAGGGGGGATGGATGAGCAGTTCTTC. Translation gives CSVARQAGGMDEQFF.

The chain joins TRBV12-3 or TRBV12-4 to TRBJ1-2; D unclear. Trimming took 2 bases from V and 9 from J, leaving 16 bases between them. The CDR3 consists of 14 residues. The CDR3, as DNA: TGTGCCAGCAGTTTACCGCTCGACGGAGAAAGCTACACCTTC. Protein: CASSLPLDGESYTF.

This clonotype has a count of ten or more. This chain connects TRBV6-5 to TRBJ2-1; possibly TRBD2 for D (5 bases). CDR1 is MNHEY, CDR2 SVGAGI, per germline. Trimming removed 4 bases at V and 7 bases at J, with 14 bases between. CDR3 length equals 14 residues. The CDR3 loop reads CASSLRGPWNEQFF. In DNA form, the CDR3 reads TGTGCCAGCAGTTTGAGAGGGCCATGGAATGAGCAGTTCTTC.

A remark on this clonotype: This sequence may be a read error, since a much larger clone differs from it by one base. The gene calls are TRBV29-1 and TRBJ2-1; 10 nucleotides agree with TRBD2. Germline V gene data show CDR1 as SQVTM and CDR2 as ANQGSEA. The CDR3 has 13 amino acids. The CDR3 nucleotides read TGCAGCGTTGGCCTAGCGGGAGTTAGTGAGCAGCTCTTC. It translates to CSVGLAGVSEQLF.

In this sample, this clonotype turned up a few times. V usage is TRBV9 and J usage is TRBJ2-2; 9 bases map to TRBD1. Germline-derived CDR1 and CDR2 are SGDLS and YYNGEE. The CDR3 is made up of 15 amino acids. V lost 4 bases and J lost 5; bases outside the gene matches: 6. The CDR3 nucleotides read TGTGCCAGCAGCACACAGGGGGCACGGACCGGGGAGCTGTTTTTT. Protein sequence: CASSTQGARTGELFF.

The chain recombines TRBV20-1 with TRBJ2-5; TRBD1 agrees at 7 bases. The germline CDR1 and CDR2 sequences are DFQATT and SNEGSKA (reference sequence). With V trimmed by 3 bases and J by 4 bases, 5 bases remained unmatched. The CDR3 runs 13 residues. The CDR3 spells CSASQGVGETQYF. The CDR3 region has the DNA TGCAGTGCTAGCCAGGGGGTGGGAGAGACCCAGTACTTC.

This clonotype has only a few counts. V usage is TRBV20-1 and J usage is TRBJ2-5, with 7 bases identical to TRBD2. The ends lost 3 bases at V and 2 bases at J; junction bases unmatched: 12. From germline, CDR1 is DFQATT and CDR2 SNEGSKA (reference sequence). CDR3 length: 16 residues. The CDR3 spells CSASDLASGFQETQYF. CDR3 DNA sequence: TGCAGTGCTAGTGATTTGGCTAGCGGATTTCAAGAGACCCAGTACTTC.

The V call is TRBV27, the J call TRBJ2-1; D remains unclear. The CDR3 consists of 13 residues. The V gene's germline CDR1 is MNHEY and CDR2 SMNVEV (reference sequence). The V and J ends lost 5 bases and 2 bases respectively, with 7 bases between them. The CDR3 sequence is CASSAATYNEQFF. CDR3 nucleotides: TGTGCCAGCAGTGCAGCTACCTACAATGAGCAGTTCTTC.

The rearrangement uses TRBV29-1 and TRBJ2-1; a possible D gene is TRBD2 (5 bases). Trimming left V 7 bases short and J 6 bases short, with 16 bases between. CDR3 size: 13 residues. Per germline, CDR1 SQVTM and CDR2 ANQGSEA. CDR3 residues: CSGSALKGNEQFF. CDR3 DNA: TGCAGCGGTAGCGCCCTGAAGGGCAATGAGCAGTTCTTC.

The J gene is TRBJ1-2, the V gene TRBV6-1; no clear D. There are 16 residues in the CDR3. Per the germline V gene, CDR1 is MNHNS and CDR2 is SASEGT. Trimming left V 6 bases short and J 8 bases short, with 25 bases between. CDR3 bases: TGTGCCAGCAGACTAGACTCGGGAGGCGGATCTAGGGGCTACACCTTC. Translating gives CASRLDSGGGSRGYTF.

The chain employs TRBV19 and TRBJ1-1; 7 bases fit TRBD1. The V and J ends lost 5 bases and 4 bases, in that order; junction bases with no gene match: 7. CDR1 is LNHDA, CDR2 SQIVND, per germline (reference sequence). The CDR3 consists of 14 residues. CDR3: CASSVYRGGTEAFF. In nucleotides, the CDR3 is TGTGCCAGTAGTGTCTACAGGGGTGGCACTGAAGCTTTCTTT.

The CDR3 sequence: CASSLQGVNQPQHF. The CDR3 DNA reads as TGTGCCAGCAGTTTACAGGGGGTTAATCAGCCCCAGCATTTT. V and J are TRBV27 and TRBJ1-5; 7 bases are a match to TRBD1. Germline CDR1 MNHEY, CDR2 SMNVEV (reference sequence). J lost 4 bases, V lost 2 bases, and 2 bases had no gene match. The CDR3 length is 14 residues.